The 10 T cell receptor beta chains presented below share a single source sample, sequenced in a study of blood T cell repertoires in COVID-19. TCRdb keeps only in-frame clones here, not all; method: immunoSEQ multiplex PCR. Seen here are about 36,000 clones, approximately 90% observed once, and the top ten hold 4% to 6%. Material: peripheral blood. The receptors were gathered from a human donor in a cohort sampled during active COVID-19.

As DNA, the CDR3 is TGTGCCAGCAGTCCCGATAGGGGGCGCCAAGCTTTCTTT. Protein sequence: CASSPDRGRQAFF. The chain couples TRBV12-3 or TRBV12-4 to TRBJ1-1; 7 bases map to TRBD1. V was pared by 5 bases and J by 9 bases, with 9 bases of the junction left unmatched. The CDR3 is made up of 13 amino acids.

The CDR3: CASSVDPSGRPGTGELFF. The CDR3 nucleotides are TGTGCCAGCAGCGTAGACCCTAGCGGGAGACCGGGGACCGGGGAGCTGTTTTTT. J is TRBJ2-2 and V is TRBV9, with 10 positions matching TRBD2. V shed 0 bases and J 5 bases; nucleotides not matched to a gene: 10. The germline V gene encodes CDR1 SGDLS and CDR2 YYNGEE. The CDR3 loop spans 18 amino acids.

The chain carries TRBV19 and TRBJ2-5; 10 nucleotides line up with TRBD1. The V gene end was trimmed by 5 bases and the J gene end by 5 bases; junction bases not matched to a gene: 8. This CDR3 region has 15 residues. Germline CDR1 is LNHDA and CDR2 is SQIVND (reference sequence). CDR3 DNA sequence: TGTGCCAGTAGTTACCGGGACAGGGGTAGTGAGACCCAGTACTTC. Protein sequence: CASSYRDRGSETQYF.

The chain is built from TRBV18 and TRBJ2-1, with TRBD1 identical over 7 bases. The germline V gene has CDR1 KGHSH and CDR2 LQKENI. V shed 0 bases and J 12 bases; nucleotides not matched to a gene: 8. CDR3 length equals 14 residues. As DNA, the CDR3 is TGTGCCAGCTCACCACCGCCCGAGGGGGCGTCGCAGTTCTTC. It codes for CASSPPPEGASQFF.

This clone showed up just once. V and J are TRBV30 and TRBJ1-2, with D maybe TRBD1 (6 bases). Per the germline V gene, CDR1 is GTSNPN and CDR2 is SVGIG (reference sequence). Trimming stripped 2 bases from V and 7 bases from J, with 17 bases between. The CDR3 contains 14 residues. This chain's CDR3 is CAWSLQGFRSGYTF. The DNA of the CDR3 is TGTGCCTGGAGTTTACAGGGATTTCGGTCTGGCTACACCTTC.

V and J are TRBV27 and TRBJ2-7, with 8 bases fitting TRBD2. Germline values: CDR1 MNHEY, CDR2 SMNVEV (reference sequence). Unmatched junction bases numbered 10, after V lost 8 bases and J lost 4 bases. The CDR3 is 14 residues long. The CDR3 spells CASRPSGRMYEQYF. The CDR3, as DNA: TGTGCCAGCCGTCCGAGCGGGAGAATGTACGAGCAGTACTTC.

V usage is TRBV5-1 and J usage is TRBJ2-5; 12 bases line up with TRBD1. This CDR3 is 17 amino acids long. V lost 4 bases, J lost 4 bases, and 11 bases stayed unmatched. Germline values: CDR1 SGHRS, CDR2 YFSETQ. CDR3 in amino acids: CASSPGQGAISGETQYF. DNA for the CDR3: TGCGCCAGCAGCCCGGGACAGGGGGCTATTAGTGGAGAGACCCAGTACTTC.

This chain connects TRBV5-1 to TRBJ1-1; TRBD1 matches at 7 bases. J lost 6 bases, V lost 4 bases, and 9 bases had no gene match. Germline V gene sequence: CDR1 SGHRS, CDR2 YFSETQ. There are 14 residues in the CDR3. The CDR3 DNA sequence: TGCGCCAGCAGCCGAGATGGACAGGCAGCTGAAGCTTTCTTT. Translated: CASSRDGQAAEAFF.

This chain joins TRBV27 and TRBJ2-7; 11 positions agree with TRBD2. This CDR3 is built from 13 residues. The trim removed 8 bases at V and 5 bases at J, leaving 5 bases unmatched. CDR1 and CDR2 from the germline V gene are MNHEY and SMNVEV (reference sequence). The CDR3 loop is CASRLAGSHEQYF. CDR3 in DNA: TGTGCCAGCCGACTAGCGGGATCCCACGAGCAGTACTTC.

The chain couples TRBV4-1 to TRBJ2-7; possibly TRBD2 for D (6 bases). The V gene lost 0 bases and the J gene lost 2 bases, with 17 bases spanning the gap. In germline, CDR1 is MGHRA, CDR2 YSYEKL. The CDR3 consists of 17 residues. As DNA, the CDR3 is TGCGCCAGCAGCCAAGATACGCTGGACCCGGGGGCCTACGAGCAGTACTTC. Amino acids: CASSQDTLDPGAYEQYF.